The subject of this entry is one T cell receptor (beta chain). No antigen is known for it. Sequencing followed a ViraFEST assay step that expanded antigen-specific CD4+ T cells with viral peptide pools. Following culture for approximately 11 days, CD4+ T cells were isolated. Participants got two doses of BNT162b2 or mRNA-1273 vaccine. On day 3 and again on day 7, half the medium was replaced with IL-2 medium. These data come from a study of vaccination effects on CD4 cells after COVID-19. Study results and limitations: Marked clonal contraction was seen in infection- and vaccine-induced clones late after vaccination.

With 8 bases clipped from V and 4 bases from J, the junction kept 6 bases outside the gene matches. Germline CDR1 reads SNHLY; CDR2 reads FYNNEI. CDR3 size: 14 residues. TCRdb's table, derived via immunoSEQ multiplex PCR, lists solely in-frame clones and lacks some. The profile shows about 33,000 clones, around 80% of them singletons. This receptor was identified in a human donor who received a COVID-19 vaccine. Some clones in this sample may be carry-over from other donors' samples. This sample comprised CD4+ T cells from PBMCs cultured with HCoV-NL63 spike peptides, obtained after COVID-19 vaccination. The chain is built from TRBV2 and TRBJ2-1; 9 nucleotides agree with TRBD1. The CDR3 protein is CASSGQGIYNEQFF. CDR3 nucleotides: TGTGCCAGCTCCGGACAGGGGATTTACAATGAGCAGTTCTTC. The full variable domain, rest sourced from reference TRBV2 and TRBJ2-1, is EPEVTQTPSHQVTQMGQEVILRCVPISNHLYFYWYRQILGQKVEFLVSFYNNEISEKSEIFDDQFSVERPDGSNFTLKIRSTKLEDSAMYFCASSGQGIYNEQFFGPGTRLTVL.